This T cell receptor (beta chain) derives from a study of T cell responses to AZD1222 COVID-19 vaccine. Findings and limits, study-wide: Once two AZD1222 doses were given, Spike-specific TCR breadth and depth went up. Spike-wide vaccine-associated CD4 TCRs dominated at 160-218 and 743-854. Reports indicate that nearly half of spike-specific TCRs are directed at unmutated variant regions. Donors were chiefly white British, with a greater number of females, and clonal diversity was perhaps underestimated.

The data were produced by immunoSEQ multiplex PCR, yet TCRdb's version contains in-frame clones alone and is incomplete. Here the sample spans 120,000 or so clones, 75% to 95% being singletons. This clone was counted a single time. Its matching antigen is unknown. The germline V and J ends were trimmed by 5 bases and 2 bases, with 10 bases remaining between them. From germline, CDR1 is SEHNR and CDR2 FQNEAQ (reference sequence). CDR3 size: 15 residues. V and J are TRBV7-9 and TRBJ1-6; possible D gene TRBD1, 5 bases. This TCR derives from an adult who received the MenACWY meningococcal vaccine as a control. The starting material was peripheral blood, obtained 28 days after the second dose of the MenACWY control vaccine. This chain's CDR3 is CASSRGTAYNSPLHF. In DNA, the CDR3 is TGTGCCAGCAGCCGAGGGACGGCCTATAATTCACCCCTCCACTTT.